This TCR beta chain was documented in a study of cytomegalovirus exposure and HLA in healthy donors. Study-wide results and caveats: Per published reports, the classifier diagnosed cytomegalovirus status with high specificity and sensitivity.

The CDR3 consists of 14 residues. V shed 5 bases, J shed 7 bases, and the junction held 10 bases outside the gene matches. In germline, CDR1 is SNHLY, CDR2 FYNNEI. This clone has just a few counts. The antigen is unknown. 13 Jbeta primers and 60 Vbeta primers were used for the PCR. Only in-frame clones appear in the TCRdb table, and some are missing; sequencing was by immunoSEQ multiplex PCR. Of 150,000 to 200,000 clones detected, approximately 79% appear once; the ten largest clones hold approximately 1.8%. The source of this sequence is a human donor in good health. Sequences were obtained from PBMCs. This sequence joins TRBV2 and TRBJ2-5, with 7 nucleotides matching TRBD2. The CDR3 reads CASSTRLASGTQYF. In DNA form, the CDR3 reads TGTGCCAGCAGTACGCGACTAGCTTCGGGGACCCAGTACTTC.